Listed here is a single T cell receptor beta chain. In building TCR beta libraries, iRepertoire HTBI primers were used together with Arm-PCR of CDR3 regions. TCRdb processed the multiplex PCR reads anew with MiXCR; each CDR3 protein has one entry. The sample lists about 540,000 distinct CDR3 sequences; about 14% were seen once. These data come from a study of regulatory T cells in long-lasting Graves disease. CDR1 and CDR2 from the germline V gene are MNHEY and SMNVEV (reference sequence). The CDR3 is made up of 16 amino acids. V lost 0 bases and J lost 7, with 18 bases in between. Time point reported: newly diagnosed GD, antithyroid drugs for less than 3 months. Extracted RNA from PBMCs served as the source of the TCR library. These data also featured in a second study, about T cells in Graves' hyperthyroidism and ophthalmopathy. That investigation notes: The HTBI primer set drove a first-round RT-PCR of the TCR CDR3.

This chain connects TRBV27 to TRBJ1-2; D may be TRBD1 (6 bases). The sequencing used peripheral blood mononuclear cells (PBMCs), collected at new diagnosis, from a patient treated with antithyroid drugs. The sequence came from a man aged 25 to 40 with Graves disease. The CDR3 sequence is CASSLSTGRDLSGYTF. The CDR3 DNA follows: TGTGCCAGCAGTTTATCGACAGGCAGGGACCTCTCTGGCTACACCTTC.